These 5 T cell receptor beta chains came from one sample sequenced in a study of blood T cell repertoires in COVID-19. Assay used: immunoSEQ multiplex PCR; TCRdb lists only in-frame clones, some missing. The sample carries about 89,000 clones, 75% to 90% recorded once. The sample comprised peripheral blood. These TCRs come from a woman aged 80 or over with acute or convalescent COVID-19.

Only one count was recorded for this clone. The chain carries TRBV5-1 and TRBJ2-1, with D unclear. Germline V CDR1 and CDR2: SGHRS, YFSETQ. The CDR3 spans 13 residues. Trimming stripped 4 bases from V and 0 bases from J, with 5 bases between. DNA of the CDR3: TGCGCCAGCAGCACAGACTCCTACAATGAGCAGTTCTTC. This translates into CASSTDSYNEQFF.

This chain connects TRBV27 to TRBJ2-5, with D perhaps TRBD1 (5 bases). Germline assignment: CDR1 MNHEY and CDR2 SMNVEV (reference sequence). This CDR3 contains 13 residues. V dropped 2 bases and J dropped 6 bases, with 10 bases sitting between them. Here the CDR3 reads CASSLRGTKTQYF. The CDR3 DNA sequence: TGTGCCAGCAGTTTAAGGGGTACGAAGACCCAGTACTTC.

This chain joins TRBV6-5 and TRBJ1-6; 7 nucleotides line up with TRBD1. The CDR3 has 13 residues. The germline CDR1 and CDR2 sequences are MNHEY and SVGAGI. Trimming at V came to 6 bases and at J to 10 bases, leaving 6 bases not matched to a gene. CDR3 region: CASRRQGSSPLHF. For the CDR3, the DNA is TGTGCCAGCAGGCGACAGGGTTCATCACCCCTCCACTTT.

V gene TRBV6-5 combines with J gene TRBJ1-1, with D hard to call. V lost 2 bases, J lost 7 bases, and 11 bases lay in between. Germline assignment: CDR1 MNHEY and CDR2 SVGAGI. The CDR3 has 13 amino acids. CDR3 sequence (DNA): TGTGCCAGCAGTTACCAAGCAAGTAGTGAAGCTTTCTTT. Translating gives CASSYQASSEAFF.

The chain employs TRBV5-1 and TRBJ2-7; maybe TRBD2 (5 bases). Germline CDR1 SGHRS, CDR2 YFSETQ. The CDR3 spans 12 residues. V was shortened by 0 bases and J by 9 bases, with 10 bases between the two germline ends. The CDR3 DNA sequence: TGCGCCAGCAGCTTGGACCAGCGGTTGCAGTACTTC. This encodes CASSLDQRLQYF.